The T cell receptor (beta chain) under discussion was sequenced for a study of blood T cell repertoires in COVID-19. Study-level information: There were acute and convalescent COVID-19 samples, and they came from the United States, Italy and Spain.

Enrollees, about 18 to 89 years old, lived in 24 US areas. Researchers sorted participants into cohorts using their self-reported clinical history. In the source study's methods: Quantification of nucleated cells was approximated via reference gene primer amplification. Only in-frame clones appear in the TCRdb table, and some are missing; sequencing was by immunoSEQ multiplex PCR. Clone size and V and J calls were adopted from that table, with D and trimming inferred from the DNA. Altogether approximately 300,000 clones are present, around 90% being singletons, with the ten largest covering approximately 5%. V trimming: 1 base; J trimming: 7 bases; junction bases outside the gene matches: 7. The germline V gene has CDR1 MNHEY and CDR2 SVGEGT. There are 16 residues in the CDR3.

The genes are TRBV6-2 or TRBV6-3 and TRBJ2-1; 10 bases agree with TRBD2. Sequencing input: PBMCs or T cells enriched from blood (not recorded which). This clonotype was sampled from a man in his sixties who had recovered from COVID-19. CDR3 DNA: TGTGCCAGCAGTTACTTCGCTAGCGGGAGTGATAATGAGCAGTTCTTC. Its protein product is CASSYFASGSDNEQFF.